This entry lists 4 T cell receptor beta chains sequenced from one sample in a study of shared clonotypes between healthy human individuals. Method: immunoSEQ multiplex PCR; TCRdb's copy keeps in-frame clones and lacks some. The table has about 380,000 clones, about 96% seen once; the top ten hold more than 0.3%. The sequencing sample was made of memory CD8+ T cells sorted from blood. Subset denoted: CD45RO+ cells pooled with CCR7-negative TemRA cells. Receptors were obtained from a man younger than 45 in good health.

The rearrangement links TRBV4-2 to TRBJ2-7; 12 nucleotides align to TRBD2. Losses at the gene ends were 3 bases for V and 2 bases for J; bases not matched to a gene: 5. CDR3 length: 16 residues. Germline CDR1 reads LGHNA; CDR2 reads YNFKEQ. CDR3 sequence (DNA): TGTGCCAGCAGCCAGGACCCTAGCGGGAGGGCCTACGAGCAGTACTTC. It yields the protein CASSQDPSGRAYEQYF.

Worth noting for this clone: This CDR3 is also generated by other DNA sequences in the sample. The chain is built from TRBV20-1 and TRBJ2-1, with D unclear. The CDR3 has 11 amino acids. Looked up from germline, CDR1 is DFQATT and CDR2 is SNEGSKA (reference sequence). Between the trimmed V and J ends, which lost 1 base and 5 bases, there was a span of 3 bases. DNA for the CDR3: TGCAGTGCTAGAGGTAACAATGAGCAGTTCTTC. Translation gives CSARGNNEQFF.

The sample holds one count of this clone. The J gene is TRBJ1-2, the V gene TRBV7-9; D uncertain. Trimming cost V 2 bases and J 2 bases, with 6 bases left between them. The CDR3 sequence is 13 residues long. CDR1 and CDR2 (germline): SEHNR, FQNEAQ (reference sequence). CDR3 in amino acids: CASSLPGNYGYTF. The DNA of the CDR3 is TGTGCCAGCAGCTTACCGGGGAACTATGGCTACACCTTC.

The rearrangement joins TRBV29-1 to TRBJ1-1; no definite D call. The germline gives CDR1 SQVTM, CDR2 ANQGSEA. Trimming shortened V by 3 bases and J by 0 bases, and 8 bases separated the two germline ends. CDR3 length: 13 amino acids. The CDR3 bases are TGCAGCGTTGAGGCCAGCTTGAACACTGAAGCTTTCTTT. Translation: CSVEASLNTEAFF.